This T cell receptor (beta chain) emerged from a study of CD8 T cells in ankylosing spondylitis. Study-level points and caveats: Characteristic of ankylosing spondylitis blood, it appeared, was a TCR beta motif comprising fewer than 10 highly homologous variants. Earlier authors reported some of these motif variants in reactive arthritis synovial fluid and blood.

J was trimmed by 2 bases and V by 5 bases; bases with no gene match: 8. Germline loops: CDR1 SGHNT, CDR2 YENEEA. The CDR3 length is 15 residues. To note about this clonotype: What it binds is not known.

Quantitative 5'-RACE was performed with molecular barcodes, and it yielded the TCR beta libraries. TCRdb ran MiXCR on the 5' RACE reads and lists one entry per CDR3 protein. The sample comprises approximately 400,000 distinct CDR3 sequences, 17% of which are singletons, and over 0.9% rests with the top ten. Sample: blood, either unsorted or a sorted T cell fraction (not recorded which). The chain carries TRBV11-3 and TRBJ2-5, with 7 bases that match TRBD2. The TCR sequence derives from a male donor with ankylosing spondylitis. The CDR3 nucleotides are TGTGCCAGCAGCCACGGGACTACTTTACAAGAGACCCAGTACTTC. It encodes CASSHGTTLQETQYF.